Listed below are T cell receptor beta chains from one sample, sequenced in a study of T cell repertoires in cytomegalovirus infection. MiXCR, applied by TCRdb to the reads, yields one record per CDR3 protein. Of a few hundred thousand distinct CDR3 sequences listed, over 15% are singletons. The sequencing sample was made of CD8+ T cells from PBMCs. The receptors were sampled from a human donor in good health (CMV status not recorded). Some clones in this sample may be carry-over from other donors' samples. Both conserved end residues are part of each CDR3. A D gene is named only where the DNA matches it firmly. A row's size may be missing; if present it is once, few, many or a size class.

D: .
J: TRBJ2-6
V: TRBV6-2/TRBV6-3
size: many
length: 18
CDR3: CASSKVSGSSSGANVLTF
DNA: TGTGCCAGCAGTAAAGTTTCCGGCAGTAGCTCTGGGGCCAACGTCCTGACTTTC

D: TRBD2
J: TRBJ2-1
V: TRBV20-1
size: .
length: 17
CDR3: CSARSGIAGRGVYEQFF
DNA: TGCAGTGCTAGATCAGGGATAGCGGGGAGAGGGGTCTATGAGCAGTTCTTC

D: .
J: TRBJ2-3
V: TRBV7-4
size: .
length: 16
CDR3: CASSTWQGRNTDTQYF
DNA: TGTGCCAGCAGCACATGGCAGGGGCGCAACACAGATACGCAGTATTTT

D: .
J: TRBJ2-5
V: TRBV7-6
size: many
length: 16
CDR3: CASSYSPGGRQETQYF
DNA: TGTGCCAGCAGCTACTCCCCTGGGGGGCGGCAAGAGACCCAGTACTTC

D: .
J: TRBJ1-5
V: TRBV4-1
size: few
length: 15
CDR3: CASSLYPGPNQPQHF
DNA: TGCGCCAGCAGCCTATACCCCGGCCCGAATCAGCCCCAGCATTTT

D: .
J: TRBJ1-2
V: TRBV7-2
size: many
length: 16
CDR3: CASSLEDNLRSYGYTF
DNA: TGTGCCAGCAGCTTGGAGGACAACCTCAGGAGCTATGGCTACACCTTC

D: .
J: TRBJ1-2
V: TRBV4-1
size: many
length: 17
CDR3: CASSQVFGDGPNYGYTF
DNA: TGCGCCAGCAGCCAAGTCTTTGGGGACGGGCCAAACTATGGCTACACCTTC

D: TRBD2
J: TRBJ2-2
V: TRBV7-6
size: .
length: 16
CDR3: CASSLLAGAGTGELFF
DNA: TGTGCCAGCAGCTTATTAGCGGGGGCAGGCACCGGGGAGCTGTTTTTT

D: .
J: TRBJ2-6
V: TRBV7-9
size: many
length: 15
CDR3: CASSTRQSGANVLTF
DNA: TGTGCCAGCAGCACTCGACAGTCTGGGGCCAACGTCCTGACTTTC

D: TRBD2
J: TRBJ2-5
V: TRBV12-3/TRBV12-4
size: many
length: 17
CDR3: CASSPGTSGGYQETQYF
DNA: TGTGCCAGCAGCCCCGGGACTAGCGGGGGGTACCAAGAGACCCAGTACTTC

D: .
J: TRBJ1-5
V: TRBV4-3
size: few
length: 17
CDR3: CASSQVGRDTGNQPQHF
DNA: TGCGCCAGCAGCCAAGTGGGTCGGGACACGGGCAATCAGCCCCAGCATTTT

D: .
J: TRBJ2-1
V: TRBV29-1
size: many
length: 12
CDR3: CSVELGYIEQFF
DNA: TGCAGCGTTGAGCTAGGGTACATTGAGCAGTTCTTC

D: TRBD2
J: TRBJ2-5
V: TRBV7-2
size: many
length: 14
CDR3: CASSGTSGGETQYF
DNA: TGTGCCAGCAGCGGGACTAGCGGGGGTGAGACCCAGTACTTC

D: TRBD2
J: TRBJ2-1
V: TRBV6-5
size: .
length: 19
CDR3: CASSYFGTSGVSSYNEQFF
DNA: TGTGCCAGCAGTTACTTCGGGACTAGCGGGGTCAGCTCCTACAATGAGCAGTTCTTC

D: .
J: TRBJ2-3
V: TRBV6-6
size: few
length: 16
CDR3: CASSDRSGGGPDTQYF
DNA: TGTGCCAGCAGTGACCGGAGTGGGGGCGGCCCAGATACGCAGTATTTT

D: .
J: TRBJ2-1
V: TRBV2
size: .
length: 16
CDR3: CASSRARSGIYNEQFF
DNA: TGTGCCAGCAGTAGGGCACGCTCAGGAATCTACAATGAGCAGTTCTTC

D: .
J: TRBJ2-7
V: TRBV3-1
size: .
length: 12
CDR3: CASSQENGEQYF
DNA: TGTGCCAGCAGCCAAGAGAACGGTGAGCAGTACTTC

D: TRBD1
J: TRBJ1-1
V: TRBV7-9
size: many
length: 16
CDR3: CASSPGDRGTDTEAFF
DNA: TGTGCCAGCAGCCCGGGAGACAGGGGGACGGACACTGAAGCTTTCTTT

D: TRBD2
J: TRBJ2-5
V: TRBV5-4
size: few
length: 16
CDR3: CASSLSSGGRQETQYF
DNA: TGTGCCAGCAGCTTGAGTAGCGGGGGAAGGCAAGAGACCCAGTACTTC

D: TRBD1
J: TRBJ2-7
V: TRBV4-1
size: .
length: 17
CDR3: CASSQEPQEQGYYEQYF
DNA: TGCGCCAGCAGCCAAGAGCCACAGGAACAGGGGTATTACGAGCAGTACTTC

D: .
J: TRBJ2-3
V: TRBV12-5
size: few
length: 17
CDR3: CASGFSHSGSSTDTQYF
DNA: TGTGCTAGTGGTTTCTCCCATAGCGGTTCTAGCACAGATACGCAGTATTTT

D: .
J: TRBJ2-1
V: TRBV15
size: .
length: 15
CDR3: CATSRGRDSYNEQFF
DNA: TGTGCCACCAGCAGAGGAAGGGACTCCTACAATGAGCAGTTCTTC